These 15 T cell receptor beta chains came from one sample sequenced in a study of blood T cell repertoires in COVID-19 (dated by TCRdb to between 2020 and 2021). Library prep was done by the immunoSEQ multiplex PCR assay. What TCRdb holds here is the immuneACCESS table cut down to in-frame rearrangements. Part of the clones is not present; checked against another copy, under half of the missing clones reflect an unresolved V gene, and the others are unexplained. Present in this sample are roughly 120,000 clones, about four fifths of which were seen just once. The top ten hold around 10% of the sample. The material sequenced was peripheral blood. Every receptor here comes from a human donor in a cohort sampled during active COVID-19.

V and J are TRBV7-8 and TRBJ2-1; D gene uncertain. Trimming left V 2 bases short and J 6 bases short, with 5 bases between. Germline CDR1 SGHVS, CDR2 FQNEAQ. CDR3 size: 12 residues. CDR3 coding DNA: TGTGCCAGCAGCTTAACGGTCAATGAGCAGTTCTTC. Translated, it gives CASSLTVNEQFF.

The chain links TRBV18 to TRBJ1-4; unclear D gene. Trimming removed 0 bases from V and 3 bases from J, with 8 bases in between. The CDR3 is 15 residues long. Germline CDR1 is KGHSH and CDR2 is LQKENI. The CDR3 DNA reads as TGTGCCAGCTCACCACCAGGAGACTCTAATGAAAAACTGTTTTTT. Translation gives CASSPPGDSNEKLFF.

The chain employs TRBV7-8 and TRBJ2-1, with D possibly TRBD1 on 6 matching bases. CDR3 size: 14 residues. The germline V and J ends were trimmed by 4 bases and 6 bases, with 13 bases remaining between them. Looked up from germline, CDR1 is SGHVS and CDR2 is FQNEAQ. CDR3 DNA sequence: TGTGCCAGCAGCTCAGGGGCACAGCCCAATGAGCAGTTCTTC. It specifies CASSSGAQPNEQFF.

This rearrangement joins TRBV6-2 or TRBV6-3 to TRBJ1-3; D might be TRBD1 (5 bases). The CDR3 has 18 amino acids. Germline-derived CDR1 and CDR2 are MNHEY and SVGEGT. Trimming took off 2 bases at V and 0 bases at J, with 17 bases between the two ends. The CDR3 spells CASSYPDKGRSSGNTIYF. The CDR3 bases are TGTGCCAGCAGTTACCCGGACAAAGGACGGAGCTCTGGAAACACCATATATTTT.

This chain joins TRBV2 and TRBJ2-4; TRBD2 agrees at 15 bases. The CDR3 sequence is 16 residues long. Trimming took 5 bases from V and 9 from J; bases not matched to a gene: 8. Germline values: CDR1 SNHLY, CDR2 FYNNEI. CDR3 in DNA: TGTGCCAGCAGTTGGACTAGCGGGGGGGCCGGTGGCATTCAGTACTTC. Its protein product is CASSWTSGGAGGIQYF.

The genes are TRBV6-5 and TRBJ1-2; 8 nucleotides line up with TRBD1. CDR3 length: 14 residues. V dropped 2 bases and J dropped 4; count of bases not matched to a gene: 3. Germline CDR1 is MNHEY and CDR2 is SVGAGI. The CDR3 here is CASSYAGGGYGYTF. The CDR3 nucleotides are TGTGCCAGCAGTTACGCAGGGGGCGGCTATGGCTACACCTTC.

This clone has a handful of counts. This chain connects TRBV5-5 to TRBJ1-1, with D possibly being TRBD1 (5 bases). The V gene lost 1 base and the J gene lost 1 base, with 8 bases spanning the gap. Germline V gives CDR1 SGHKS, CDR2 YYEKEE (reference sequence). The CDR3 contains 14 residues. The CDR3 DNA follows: TGTGCCAGCAGCTTGCGACAGCCGAACACTGAAGCTTTCTTT. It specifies CASSLRQPNTEAFF.

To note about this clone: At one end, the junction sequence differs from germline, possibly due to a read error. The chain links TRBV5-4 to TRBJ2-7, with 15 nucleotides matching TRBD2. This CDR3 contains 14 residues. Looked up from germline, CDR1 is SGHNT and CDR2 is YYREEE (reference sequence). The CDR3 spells CASSLGTSGGPRDF. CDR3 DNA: TGTGCCAGCAGCCTAGGGACTAGCGGGGGGCCTAGGGACTTC.

The chain's CDR3 is CASSIGQGMNTEAFF. In nucleotides, the CDR3 is TGTGCCAGTAGTATAGGACAGGGGATGAACACTGAAGCTTTCTTT. The V and J genes are TRBV19 and TRBJ1-1, with 8 nucleotides matching TRBD1. Trimming took 1 base from V and 0 from J; bases not matched to a gene: 1. There are 15 residues in the CDR3. Germline V lookup: CDR1 LNHDA, CDR2 SQIVND (reference sequence).

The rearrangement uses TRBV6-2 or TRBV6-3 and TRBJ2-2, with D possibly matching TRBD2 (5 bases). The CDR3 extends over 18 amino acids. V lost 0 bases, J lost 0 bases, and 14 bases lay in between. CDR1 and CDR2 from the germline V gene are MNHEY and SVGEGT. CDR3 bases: TGTGCCAGCAGTTACTCGATGTGGGGAGACCCGAACACCGGGGAGCTGTTTTTT. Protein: CASSYSMWGDPNTGELFF.

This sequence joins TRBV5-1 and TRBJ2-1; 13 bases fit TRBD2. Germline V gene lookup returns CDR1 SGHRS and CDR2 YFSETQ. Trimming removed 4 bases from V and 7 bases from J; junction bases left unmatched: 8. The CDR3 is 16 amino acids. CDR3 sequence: CASSPKTSGGENEQFF. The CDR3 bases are TGCGCCAGCAGCCCTAAAACTAGCGGGGGGGAAAATGAGCAGTTCTTC.

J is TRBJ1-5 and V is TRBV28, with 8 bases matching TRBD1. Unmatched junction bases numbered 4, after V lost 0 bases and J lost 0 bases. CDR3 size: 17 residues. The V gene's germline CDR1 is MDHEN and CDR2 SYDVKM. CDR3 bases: TGTGCCAGCAGTTTATGGACAGGGGCCAGTAGCAATCAGCCCCAGCATTTT. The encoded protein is CASSLWTGASSNQPQHF.

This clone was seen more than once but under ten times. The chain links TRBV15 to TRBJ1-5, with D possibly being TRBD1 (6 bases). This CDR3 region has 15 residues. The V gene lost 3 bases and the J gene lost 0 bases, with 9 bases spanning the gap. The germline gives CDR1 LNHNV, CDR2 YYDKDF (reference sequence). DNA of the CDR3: TGTGCCACCAGCAGCTACAGGGTTAGCAATCAGCCCCAGCATTTT. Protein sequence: CATSSYRVSNQPQHF. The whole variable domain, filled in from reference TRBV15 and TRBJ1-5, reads DAMVIQNPRYQVTQFGKPVTLSCSQTLNHNVMYWYQQKSSQAPKLLFHYYDKDFNNEADTPDNFQSRRPNTSFCFLDIRSPGLGDTAMYLCATSSYRVSNQPQHFGDGTRLSIL.

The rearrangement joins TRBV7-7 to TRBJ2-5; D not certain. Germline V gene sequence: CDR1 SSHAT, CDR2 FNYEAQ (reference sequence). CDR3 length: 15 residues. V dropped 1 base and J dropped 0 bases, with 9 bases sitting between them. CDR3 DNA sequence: TGTGCCAGCAGCTTAGGATTTCGGTACCAAGAGACCCAGTACTTC. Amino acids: CASSLGFRYQETQYF.

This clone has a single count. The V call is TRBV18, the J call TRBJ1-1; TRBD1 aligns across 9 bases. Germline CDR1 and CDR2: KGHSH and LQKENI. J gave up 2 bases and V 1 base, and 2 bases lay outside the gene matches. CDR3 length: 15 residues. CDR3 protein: CASSPRQGVNTEAFF. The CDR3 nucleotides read TGTGCCAGCTCACCACGACAGGGGGTAAACACTGAAGCTTTCTTT.